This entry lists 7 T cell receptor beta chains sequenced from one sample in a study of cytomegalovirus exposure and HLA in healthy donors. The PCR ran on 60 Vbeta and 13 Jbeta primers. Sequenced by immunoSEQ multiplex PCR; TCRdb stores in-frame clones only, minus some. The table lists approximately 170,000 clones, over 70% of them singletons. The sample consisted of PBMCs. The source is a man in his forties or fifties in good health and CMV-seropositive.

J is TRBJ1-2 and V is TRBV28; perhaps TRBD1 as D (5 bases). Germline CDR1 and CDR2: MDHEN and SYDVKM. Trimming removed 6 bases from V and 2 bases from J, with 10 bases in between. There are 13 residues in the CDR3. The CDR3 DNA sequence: TGTGCCAGCAGCCGAGCAGGGAACTATGGCTACACCTTC. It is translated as CASSRAGNYGYTF.

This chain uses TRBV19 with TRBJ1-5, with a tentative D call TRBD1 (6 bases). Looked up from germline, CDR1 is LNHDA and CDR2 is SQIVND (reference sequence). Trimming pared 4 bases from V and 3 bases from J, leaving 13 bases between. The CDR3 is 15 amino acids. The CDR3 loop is CASSRDTGHNQPQHF. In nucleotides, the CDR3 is TGTGCCAGTAGTAGGGACACGGGACACAATCAGCCCCAGCATTTT.

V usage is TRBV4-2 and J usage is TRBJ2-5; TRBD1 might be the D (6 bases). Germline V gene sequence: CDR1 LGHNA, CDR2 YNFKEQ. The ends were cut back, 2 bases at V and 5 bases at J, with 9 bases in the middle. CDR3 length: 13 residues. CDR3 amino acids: CASSQSRGETQYF. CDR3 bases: TGTGCCAGCAGCCAATCTAGGGGGGAGACCCAGTACTTC.

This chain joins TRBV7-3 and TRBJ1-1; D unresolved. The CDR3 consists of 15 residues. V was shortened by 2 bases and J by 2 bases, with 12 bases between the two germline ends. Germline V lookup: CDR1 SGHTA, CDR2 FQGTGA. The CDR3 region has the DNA TGTGCCAGCAGCTTATTGGGAGGGAAAAACACTGAAGCTTTCTTT. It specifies CASSLLGGKNTEAFF.

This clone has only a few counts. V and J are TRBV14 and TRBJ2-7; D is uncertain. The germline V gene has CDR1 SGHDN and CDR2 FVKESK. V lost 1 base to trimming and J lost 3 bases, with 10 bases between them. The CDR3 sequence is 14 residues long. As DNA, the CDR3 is TGTGCCAGCAGCCAAGGTGCCAGTTACTACGAGCAGTACTTC. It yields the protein CASSQGASYYEQYF.

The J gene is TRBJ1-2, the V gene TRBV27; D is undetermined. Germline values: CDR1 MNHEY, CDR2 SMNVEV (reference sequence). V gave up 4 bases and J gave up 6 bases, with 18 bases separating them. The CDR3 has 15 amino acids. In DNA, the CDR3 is TGTGCCAGCAGTTCCCGCGGAGGAGTCGGGGATGGCTACACCTTC. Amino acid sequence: CASSSRGGVGDGYTF.

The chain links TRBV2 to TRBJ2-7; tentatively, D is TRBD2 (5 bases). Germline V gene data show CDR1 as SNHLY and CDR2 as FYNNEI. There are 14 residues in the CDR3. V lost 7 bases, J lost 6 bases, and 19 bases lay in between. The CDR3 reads CASTTSSGRGEQYF. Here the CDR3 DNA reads TGTGCCAGCACCACCTCTAGTGGACGGGGCGAGCAGTACTTC.